Listed below are T cell receptor beta chains from one sample, sequenced in a study of blood T cell repertoires in COVID-19. TCRdb's copy holds only in-frame clones and misses some; the assay was immunoSEQ multiplex PCR. The profile shows roughly 570,000 clones, approximately 91% of them singletons. The source material was peripheral blood. Receptors were obtained from a woman between 45 and 60 years old with COVID-19, enrolled during active disease. Each CDR3 is given with its conserved first and last residue. The order of the fields is clone size, D gene, V gene, J gene, CDR3 protein, CDR3 DNA. The D gene is left open where the match is weak. Size values are once, few and many counts, or a class for expanded clones, and some rows have none.

size: NA
D: NA
V: TRBV6-1
J: TRBJ1-2
CDR3: CASSEGVGVADGYTF
DNA: TGTGCCAGCAGTGAAGGAGTCGGGGTAGCTGATGGCTACACCTTC

size: once
D: NA
V: TRBV5-1
J: TRBJ2-7
CDR3: CASSPSIRHEQYF
DNA: TGCGCCAGCAGCCCGTCCATCAGGCACGAGCAGTACTTC

size: once
D: NA
V: TRBV3-1/TRBV3-2
J: TRBJ1-1
CDR3: CASSPDLRGGAFF
DNA: TGTGCCAGCAGCCCCGACCTCCGTGGAGGAGCTTTCTTT

size: NA
D: NA
V: TRBV3-1/TRBV3-2
J: TRBJ1-1
CDR3: CASSQRDGTPNTEAFF
DNA: TGTGCCAGCAGCCAGCGCGACGGGACACCAAACACTGAAGCTTTCTTT

size: few
D: TRBD1
V: TRBV5-6
J: TRBJ1-2
CDR3: CASRSTGVYGYTF
DNA: TGTGCCAGCAGATCTACAGGGGTCTATGGCTACACCTTC

size: NA
D: TRBD1
V: TRBV14
J: TRBJ2-7
CDR3: CASSKYPGTGTYEQYF
DNA: TGTGCCAGCAGCAAATACCCCGGGACAGGAACCTACGAGCAGTACTTC

size: few
D: TRBD2
V: TRBV18
J: TRBJ2-4
CDR3: CASSPPQVLAGGAKNIQYF
DNA: TGTGCCAGCTCACCACCTCAGGTCCTTGCGGGGGGGGCCAAAAACATTCAGTACTTC

size: NA
D: NA
V: TRBV6-2/TRBV6-3
J: TRBJ2-3
CDR3: CASSSLGGESGANTQYF
DNA: TGTGCCAGCAGTTCCCTAGGGGGTGAATCGGGTGCGAATACGCAGTATTTT

size: NA
D: NA
V: TRBV10-3
J: TRBJ2-5
CDR3: CAISESIQETQYF
DNA: TGTGCCATCAGTGAGTCTATCCAAGAGACCCAGTACTTC

size: NA
D: NA
V: TRBV19
J: TRBJ1-2
CDR3: CASSVQGYAYGYTF
DNA: TGTGCCAGTAGTGTCCAGGGGTACGCCTATGGCTACACCTTC

size: NA
D: NA
V: TRBV2
J: TRBJ2-3
CDR3: CASRRGSGTDTQYF
DNA: TGTGCCAGTAGAAGGGGGTCTGGTACAGATACGCAGTATTTT

size: NA
D: NA
V: TRBV4-1
J: TRBJ2-7
CDR3: CASSQVGGNEQYF
DNA: TGCGCCAGCAGCCAAGTAGGAGGGAACGAGCAGTACTTC

size: NA
D: NA
V: TRBV19
J: TRBJ1-3
CDR3: CASKFVVSGNTIYF
DNA: TGTGCCAGTAAATTCGTCGTCTCTGGAAACACCATATATTTT